Listed here are 9 T cell receptor beta chains from one sample, sequenced in a study of blood T cell repertoires in COVID-19. Clones were read by immunoSEQ multiplex PCR, and TCRdb kept only the in-frame ones, dropping some. The table lists about 320,000 clones, approximately 90% of them singletons. The sequenced sample consisted of PBMCs or T cells enriched from blood (not recorded which). Receptors were obtained from a woman in her late teens or twenties who had recovered from COVID-19.

This clone has more than one count but fewer than ten. As DNA, the CDR3 is TGTGCCAGTAGTCCCCGGACATATGGAAACACCATATATTTT. It is translated as CASSPRTYGNTIYF. The chain employs TRBV19 and TRBJ1-3, with a possible D match to TRBD1 (5 bases). The CDR3 totals 14 residues. The germline CDR1 and CDR2 sequences are LNHDA and SQIVND (reference sequence). V was clipped by 5 bases and J by 3 bases, with 11 bases between them.

V gene TRBV18 combines with J gene TRBJ1-3; TRBD1 matches at 8 bases. Trimming cost V 6 bases and J 2 bases; bases outside gene matches: 9. The CDR3 extends over 16 amino acids. The germline gives CDR1 KGHSH, CDR2 LQKENI. This chain's CDR3 is CASSTGQGITGNTIYF. CDR3 nucleotide sequence: TGTGCCAGCTCTACAGGACAGGGAATCACTGGAAACACCATATATTTT.

V is TRBV27 and J is TRBJ1-2; unclear D gene. V lost 2 bases to trimming and J lost 4 bases, with 11 bases between them. CDR1 is MNHEY and CDR2 is SMNVEV in the germline V gene (reference sequence). The CDR3 consists of 14 residues. CDR3 sequence reads: CASSLRQTTYGYTF. In DNA, the CDR3 is TGTGCCAGCAGTTTAAGGCAGACTACCTATGGCTACACCTTC.

This rearrangement joins TRBV10-3 to TRBJ1-2; 7 nucleotides match TRBD1. Unmatched junction bases numbered 6, after V lost 5 bases and J lost 3 bases. This CDR3 is built from 14 residues. Germline CDR1 is ENHRY and CDR2 is SYGVKD. CDR3 sequence reads: CAISLDRQDYGYTF. In DNA form, the CDR3 reads TGTGCCATCAGTCTGGACAGGCAAGACTATGGCTACACCTTC.

This chain joins TRBV4-1 and TRBJ2-3; TRBD2 matches at 10 bases. The CDR3 sequence is 18 residues long. Germline V gene lookup returns CDR1 MGHRA and CDR2 YSYEKL. With 0 bases clipped from V and 4 bases from J, the junction kept 10 bases outside the gene matches. Here the CDR3 DNA reads TGCGCCAGCAGCCAAGAATTCTTCGGGACTAGCGAGCCAGATACGCAGTATTTT. It specifies CASSQEFFGTSEPDTQYF.

Of note for this clone: At one boundary the junction diverges from the germline segment, which might be a read error. The chain carries TRBV7-3 and TRBJ1-1; D gene unclear. The CDR3 loop spans 14 amino acids. Germline CDR1 SGHTA, CDR2 FQGTGA. The DNA for the CDR3 is TGTGCCAACAGCTTAACCGCAGTGAACACTGAAGCTTTCTTT. Its translation is CANSLTAVNTEAFF.

For the CDR3, the DNA is TGTGCCAGCAGGGGAAGACAGGGGGCAGAGGGCTACACCTTC. Protein: CASRGRQGAEGYTF. This chain connects TRBV2 to TRBJ1-2, with TRBD1 matching 10 bases. Germline V lookup: CDR1 SNHLY, CDR2 FYNNEI. This CDR3 contains 14 residues. Trimming at V came to 6 bases and at J to 8 bases, leaving 9 bases not matched to a gene.

The V and J genes are TRBV3-1 (or the pseudogene TRBV3-2) and TRBJ1-3, with a possible D match to TRBD1 (6 bases). This CDR3 comprises 15 residues. V lost 1 base, J lost 8 bases, and 15 bases lay in between. CDR1 is LGHDT, CDR2 YNNKEL, per germline (reference sequence). The CDR3 region has the DNA TGTGCCAGCAGCCAAGGGGGCAGGGGATGGGACACCATATATTTT. This encodes CASSQGGRGWDTIYF.

This chain connects TRBV7-7 to TRBJ2-1; 15 bases are shared with TRBD2. After removal of 5 bases from V and 9 bases from J, the junction contained 11 bases not matched to a gene. In germline, CDR1 is SSHAT, CDR2 FNYEAQ (reference sequence). The CDR3 runs 17 residues. CDR3 region: CASSPGLAGGPQGEQFF. In nucleotides, the CDR3 is TGTGCCAGCAGCCCTGGACTAGCGGGAGGGCCTCAGGGTGAGCAGTTCTTC.